A selection of T cell receptor beta chains follows, all from one sample in a study of blood T cell repertoires in COVID-19. Data came from immunoSEQ multiplex PCR; TCRdb stores just in-frame clones and leaves some out. The sample includes some 190,000 clones, 80% to 90% of them seen just once. Sequencing used peripheral blood. These receptor sequences come from a young man with active or convalescent COVID-19. Both conserved end residues are part of each CDR3. D genes are given only for firm matches. Clone sizes are given selectively: once, few, many, or a class where the clone is expanded.

TRBV25-1	once	TRBJ1-5	-	CASSEWGGQPQHF	TGTGCCAGCAGTGAATGGGGGGGTCAGCCCCAGCATTTT
TRBV19	-	TRBJ1-6	-	CASSIRLNSPLHF	TGTGCCAGTAGTATCCGACTGAATTCACCCCTCCACTTT
TRBV9	once	TRBJ1-5	TRBD1	CASSEGAAPNQPQHF	TGTGCCAGTAGTGAGGGGGCCGCCCCCAATCAGCCCCAGCATTTT
TRBV28	few	TRBJ1-6	-	CASRSTGRQLHF	TGTGCCAGCAGATCAACAGGGCGCCAGCTCCACTTT
TRBV19	-	TRBJ1-4	TRBD1	CASSIVQQGNEKLFF	TGTGCCAGTAGTATAGTTCAACAGGGGAATGAAAAACTGTTTTTT
TRBV6-5	-	TRBJ1-1	-	CASSREGGVNTEAFF	TGTGCCAGCAGCCGAGAGGGCGGGGTGAACACTGAAGCTTTCTTT
TRBV27	-	TRBJ2-1	TRBD2	CASRGLAVYNEQFF	TGTGCCAGCAGAGGACTAGCGGTTTACAATGAGCAGTTCTTC
TRBV19	-	TRBJ1-2	-	CASRPAAVYGYTF	TGTGCCAGTAGACCGGCAGCGGTTTATGGCTACACCTTC
TRBV28	-	TRBJ2-7	TRBD2	CASSPRLSGSYYEQYF	TGTGCCAGCAGTCCTCGACTCAGCGGGAGTTACTACGAGCAGTACTTC
TRBV14	-	TRBJ2-2	TRBD1	CASRAGQASTGELFF	TGTGCCAGCAGAGCCGGACAGGCGTCTACCGGGGAGCTGTTTTTT
TRBV6-4	-	TRBJ2-3	-	CASSAQADYTDTQYF	TGTGCCAGCAGTGCTCAAGCGGACTACACAGATACGCAGTATTTT
TRBV6-5	-	TRBJ2-1	TRBD1	CASSYRDRGLGEQFF	TGTGCCAGCAGTTACCGGGACAGGGGGCTAGGTGAGCAGTTCTTC
TRBV28	-	TRBJ2-1	-	CASRGGGVASEQFF	TGTGCCAGCCGAGGTGGAGGAGTAGCTAGTGAGCAGTTCTTC
TRBV4-1	-	TRBJ2-1	-	CASSPFGGYNEQFF	TGCGCCAGCAGCCCCTTCGGTGGTTACAATGAGCAGTTCTTC
TRBV27	-	TRBJ2-7	-	CASSLSVDYEQYF	TGTGCCAGCAGTTTATCGGTAGATTACGAGCAGTACTTC
TRBV11-2	-	TRBJ2-7	TRBD2	CASSPGLAGSYEQYF	TGTGCCAGCAGCCCGGGACTAGCGGGATCCTACGAGCAGTACTTC
TRBV6-5	-	TRBJ2-7	-	CASSYSLRSYEQYF	TGTGCCAGCAGTTACTCACTTCGCTCCTACGAGCAGTACTTC
TRBV30	-	TRBJ1-5	TRBD1	CAWSVRRTGVVFGNQPQHF	TGTGCCTGGAGTGTACGGCGGACAGGGGTAGTCTTTGGCAATCAGCCCCAGCATTTT
TRBV29-1	-	TRBJ1-1	-	CSVGGGGTEAFF	TGCAGCGTTGGAGGGGGAGGGACTGAAGCTTTCTTT
TRBV6-2/TRBV6-3	-	TRBJ2-2	TRBD2	CASSYSRLAGGHTGELFF	TGTGCCAGCAGTTACTCCCGGCTAGCGGGAGGGCACACCGGGGAGCTGTTTTTT
TRBV27	-	TRBJ2-2	TRBD2	CASSLSGGLNTGELFF	TGTGCCAGCAGTTTATCGGGGGGGTTGAACACCGGGGAGCTGTTTTTT
TRBV7-2	-	TRBJ2-4	-	CASSSSFFQYF	TGTGCCAGCAGCTCCTCCTTTTTTCAGTACTTC
TRBV19	-	TRBJ2-3	TRBD2	CASSRGGTDTQYF	TGTGCCAGTAGCCGGGGGGGTACAGATACGCAGTATTTT
TRBV7-6	-	TRBJ2-7	-	CASSPGNPHEQYF	TGTGCCAGCAGCCCGGGGAACCCCCACGAGCAGTACTTC
TRBV30	few	TRBJ1-1	-	CAWSGIGRNTEAFF	TGTGCCTGGAGCGGTATCGGGAGAAACACTGAAGCTTTCTTT
TRBV9	-	TRBJ2-7	-	CASSVAWRGEQYF	TGTGCCAGCAGCGTAGCTTGGCGAGGCGAGCAGTACTTC
TRBV6-5	-	TRBJ2-7	-	CASRIDRGQYF	TGTGCCAGCAGGATTGATCGGGGGCAGTACTTC
TRBV12-3/TRBV12-4	-	TRBJ1-5	-	CASSFGSNQPQHF	TGTGCCAGCAGTTTCGGTAGCAATCAGCCCCAGCATTTT
TRBV6-6	-	TRBJ2-2	TRBD2	CASSGTSGRTGELFF	TGTGCCAGCAGCGGGACTAGCGGGAGGACCGGGGAGCTGTTTTTT
TRBV7-9	-	TRBJ2-5	-	CASSLATAQETQYF	TGTGCCAGCAGCTTAGCGACAGCCCAAGAGACCCAGTACTTC
TRBV7-2	-	TRBJ2-5	TRBD1	CASSATGGALETQYF	TGTGCCAGCAGCGCTACAGGGGGCGCGTTGGAGACCCAGTACTTC
TRBV11-1	-	TRBJ2-7	TRBD1	CASSLLGTATYEQYF	TGTGCCAGCAGCTTACTGGGGACAGCCACCTACGAGCAGTACTTC
TRBV6-5	-	TRBJ2-7	TRBD1	CASSYLVGQGAGEQYF	TGTGCCAGCAGTTACCTAGTTGGGCAGGGGGCGGGGGAGCAGTACTTC
TRBV19	-	TRBJ1-4	TRBD1	CASSIVRTGGNEKLFF	TGTGCCAGTAGTATTGTCCGGACAGGGGGGAATGAAAAACTGTTTTTT
TRBV30	-	TRBJ2-2	TRBD2	CAWKAGAGTGELFF	TGTGCCTGGAAGGCGGGAGCGGGCACCGGGGAGCTGTTTTTT
TRBV4-1	-	TRBJ2-7	-	CASSTQGYEQYF	TGCGCCAGCAGCACACAGGGATACGAGCAGTACTTC
TRBV25-1	-	TRBJ2-5	-	CASSAQFQETQYF	TGTGCCAGCAGTGCACAGTTCCAAGAGACCCAGTACTTC
TRBV5-4	-	TRBJ2-5	TRBD2	CASSLGPASGRSETQYF	TGTGCCAGCAGCCTAGGTCCCGCTAGCGGGAGGTCGGAGACCCAGTACTTC
TRBV19	-	TRBJ1-1	-	CASSFHRTAEAFF	TGTGCCAGTAGTTTTCACCGGACAGCTGAAGCTTTCTTT
TRBV7-2	-	TRBJ1-6	-	CASSFGALGSPLHF	TGTGCCAGCAGCTTTGGGGCCTTGGGTTCACCCCTCCACTTT
TRBV2	-	TRBJ1-5	-	CASSEAQGAQPQHF	TGTGCCAGCAGTGAAGCGCAGGGTGCTCAGCCCCAGCATTTT
TRBV29-1	-	TRBJ2-3	TRBD2	CSGIAGVRDTQYF	TGCAGCGGGATAGCGGGAGTGCGAGATACGCAGTATTTT
TRBV14	-	TRBJ2-5	-	CASSQDARPPETQYF	TGTGCCAGCAGCCAAGATGCGCGGCCCCCAGAGACCCAGTACTTC